This T cell receptor (beta chain) was sequenced in a study of T cells in Graves' hyperthyroidism and ophthalmopathy. Amplification targeted TCR beta CDR3 regions from RNA transcripts. The TCR CDR3 was amplified in a first-round RT-PCR using the HTBI primer set. One entry per CDR3 protein results from TCRdb running MiXCR on the multiplex PCR reads. This table has 300,000 to 400,000 distinct CDR3 sequences, 21% appearing once. Per germline, CDR1 WNHNN and CDR2 SYGVQD (reference sequence). The V segment lost 3 bases and the J segment 4 bases; nucleotides outside the gene matches: 9. CDR3 length equals 18 residues.

This sequence joins TRBV10-1 and TRBJ2-1, with 13 bases aligning to TRBD2. The TCR comes from a woman between 45 and 60 years old with Graves' hyperthyroidism. Sequenced input: blood. This CDR3 is CASSDGLAGDSPYNEQFF. The CDR3 nucleotides are TGCGCCAGCAGTGATGGACTAGCGGGAGACTCCCCTTACAATGAGCAGTTCTTC.